This entry features one TCR beta chain sequence. No antigen is known for it. TCRdb re-analysed the 5' RACE reads in MiXCR, keeping a single row per CDR3 protein. The table has hundreds of thousands of distinct CDR3 sequences, around 6% seen once. This entry is derived from a study of identical twins. The donor group consisted entirely of healthy Caucasians. Germline V gene data show CDR1 as SSHAT and CDR2 as FNYEAQ (reference sequence). J gave up 3 bases and V 3 bases, and 6 bases lay outside the gene matches. CDR3 length: 15 amino acids. Regarding the study as a whole: Out-of-frame alpha sequences that twins shared showed excess low generation probability. Cord blood beta clonotypes that were abundant carried fewer insertions, and memory repertoires showed no such trend.

Sequenced material: naive T cells sorted from blood. This rearrangement joins TRBV7-7 to TRBJ2-3, with 7 bases that match TRBD2. The TCR comes from a man between 18 and 29 years old in good health. The CDR3 nucleotides are TGTGCCAGCAGCTTCCGAGCGGGAAGGACAGATACGCAGTATTTT. It specifies CASSFRAGRTDTQYF. Variable domain in full (rest from reference TRBV7-7 and TRBJ2-3): GAGVSQSPRYKVTKRGQDVTLRCDPISSHATLYWYQQALGQGPEFLTYFNYEAQPDKSGLPSDRFSAERPEGSISTLTIQRTEQRDSAMYRCASSFRAGRTDTQYFGPGTRLTVL.